This note documents a single T cell receptor (beta chain) sequence. Its antigen is unidentified. This sample was included in a study of T-cell memory formation after mild COVID-19. Overall study context: Clustering of TCRs was largely donor specific.

Via MiXCR, TCRdb re-called the 5' RACE reads, giving one row per CDR3 protein. The repertoire holds roughly 600,000 distinct CDR3 sequences, with about a sixth as singletons. Study-level points and caveats: Day 15 to 85 contracting clones showed balanced CD4/CD8; later expanders leaned CD4+. For second-wave clones that peaked at day 37, SARS-CoV-2 specificity went unverified.

V was trimmed by 3 bases and J by 11 bases, leaving 8 bases between them. The length of the CDR3 is 11 residues. The sequenced sample consisted of PBMCs or a T cell subset sorted from them (not recorded which). This rearrangement joins TRBV12-3 or TRBV12-4 to TRBJ1-3; no firm D call. The clonotype was recovered from an adult woman who had mild COVID-19 (a few samples of this study predate the infection). Cell type and time point are not known. The CDR3 DNA sequence: TGTGCCAGCAGTTTCGGCGGAGCCATATATTTT. Amino acids: CASSFGGAIYF.